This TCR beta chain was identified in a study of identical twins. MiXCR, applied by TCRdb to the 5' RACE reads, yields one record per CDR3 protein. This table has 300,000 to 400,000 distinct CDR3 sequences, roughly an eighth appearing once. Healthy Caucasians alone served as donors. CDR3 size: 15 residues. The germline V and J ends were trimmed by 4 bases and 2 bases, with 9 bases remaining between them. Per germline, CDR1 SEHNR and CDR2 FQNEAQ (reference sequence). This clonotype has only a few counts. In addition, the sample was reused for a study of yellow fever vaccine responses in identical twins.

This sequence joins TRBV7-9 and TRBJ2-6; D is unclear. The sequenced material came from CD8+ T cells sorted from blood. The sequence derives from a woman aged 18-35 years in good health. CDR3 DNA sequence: TGTGCCAGCAGCTCTAAAGTTCCTGGGGCCAACGTCCTGACTTTC. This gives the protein CASSSKVPGANVLTF.